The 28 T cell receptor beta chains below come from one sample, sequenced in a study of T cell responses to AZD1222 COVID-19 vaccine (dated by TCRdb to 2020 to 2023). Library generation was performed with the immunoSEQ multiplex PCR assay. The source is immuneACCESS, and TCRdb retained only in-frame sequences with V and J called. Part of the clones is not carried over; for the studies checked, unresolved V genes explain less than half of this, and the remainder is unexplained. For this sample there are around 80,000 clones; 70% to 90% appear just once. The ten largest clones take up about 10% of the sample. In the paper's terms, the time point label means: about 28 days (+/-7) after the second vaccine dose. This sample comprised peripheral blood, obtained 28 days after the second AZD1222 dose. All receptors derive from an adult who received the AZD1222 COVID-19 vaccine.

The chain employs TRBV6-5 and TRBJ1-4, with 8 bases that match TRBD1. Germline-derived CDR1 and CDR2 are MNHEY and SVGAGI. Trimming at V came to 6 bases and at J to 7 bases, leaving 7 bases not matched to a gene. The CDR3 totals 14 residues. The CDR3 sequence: CASRTDRAGEKLFF. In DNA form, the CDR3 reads TGTGCCAGCAGGACGGACAGGGCGGGTGAAAAACTGTTTTTT.

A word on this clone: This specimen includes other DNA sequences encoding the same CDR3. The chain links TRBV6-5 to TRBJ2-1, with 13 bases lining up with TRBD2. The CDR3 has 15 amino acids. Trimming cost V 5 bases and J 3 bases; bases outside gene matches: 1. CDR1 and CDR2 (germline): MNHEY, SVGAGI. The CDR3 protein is CASSRTSGGYNEQFF. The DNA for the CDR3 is TGTGCCAGCAGTCGGACTAGCGGGGGCTACAATGAGCAGTTCTTC.

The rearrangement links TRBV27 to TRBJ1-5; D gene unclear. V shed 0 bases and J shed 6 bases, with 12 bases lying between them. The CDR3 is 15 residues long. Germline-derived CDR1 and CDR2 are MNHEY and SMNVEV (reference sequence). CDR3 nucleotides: TGTGCCAGCAGTTTATCTGTCAGTCCGGCTCAGCCCCAGCATTTT. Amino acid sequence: CASSLSVSPAQPQHF.

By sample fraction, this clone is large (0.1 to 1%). In DNA form, the CDR3 reads TGTGCCAGCAGTTACCCCACTAGCGGAGGAGAGACCCAGTACTTC. Translation: CASSYPTSGGETQYF. This chain connects TRBV6-2 or TRBV6-3 to TRBJ2-5; the match to TRBD2 covers 8 bases. The CDR3 has 15 amino acids. Unmatched junction bases numbered 6, after V lost 2 bases and J lost 4 bases. The germline V gene encodes CDR1 MNHEY and CDR2 SVGEGT.

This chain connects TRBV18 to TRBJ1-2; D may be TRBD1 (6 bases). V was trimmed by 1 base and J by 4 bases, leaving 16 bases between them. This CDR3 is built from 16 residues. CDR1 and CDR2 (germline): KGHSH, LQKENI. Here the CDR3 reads CASSPLDRPSTYGYTF. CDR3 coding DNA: TGTGCCAGCTCACCACTAGACAGGCCTTCGACCTATGGCTACACCTTC.

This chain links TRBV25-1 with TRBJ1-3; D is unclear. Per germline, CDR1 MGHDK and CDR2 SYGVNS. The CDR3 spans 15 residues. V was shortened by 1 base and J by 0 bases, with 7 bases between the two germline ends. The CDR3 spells CASSEFLSSGNTIYF. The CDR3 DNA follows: TGTGCCAGCAGTGAATTTCTCAGCTCTGGAAACACCATATATTTT.

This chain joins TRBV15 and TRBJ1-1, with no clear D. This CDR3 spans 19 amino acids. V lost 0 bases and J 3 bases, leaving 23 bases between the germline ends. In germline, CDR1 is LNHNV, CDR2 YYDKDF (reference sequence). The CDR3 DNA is TGTGCCACCAGCAGAGATCCCTACTCCGGTCAGGAAGTATACACTGAAGCTTTCTTT. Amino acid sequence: CATSRDPYSGQEVYTEAFF.

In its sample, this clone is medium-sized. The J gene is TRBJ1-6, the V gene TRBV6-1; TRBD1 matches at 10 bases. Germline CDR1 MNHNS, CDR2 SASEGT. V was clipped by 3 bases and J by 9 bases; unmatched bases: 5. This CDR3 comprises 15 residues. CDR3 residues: CASSEAGQGSSPLHF. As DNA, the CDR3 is TGTGCCAGCAGTGAGGCGGGACAGGGGTCTTCACCCCTCCACTTT.

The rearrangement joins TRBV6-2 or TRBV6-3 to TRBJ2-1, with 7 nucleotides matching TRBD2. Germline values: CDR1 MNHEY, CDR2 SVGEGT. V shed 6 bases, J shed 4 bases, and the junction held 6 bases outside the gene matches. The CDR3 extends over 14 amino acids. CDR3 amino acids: CASSSGAYYNEQFF. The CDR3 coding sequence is TGTGCCAGCAGCAGCGGGGCTTATTACAATGAGCAGTTCTTC.

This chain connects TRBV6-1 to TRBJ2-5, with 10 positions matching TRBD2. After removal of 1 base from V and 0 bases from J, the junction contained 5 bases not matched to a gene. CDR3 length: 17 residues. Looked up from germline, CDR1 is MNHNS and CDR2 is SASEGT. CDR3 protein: CASSEELAGPYQETQYF. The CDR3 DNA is TGTGCCAGCAGTGAAGAACTAGCGGGGCCGTACCAAGAGACCCAGTACTTC.

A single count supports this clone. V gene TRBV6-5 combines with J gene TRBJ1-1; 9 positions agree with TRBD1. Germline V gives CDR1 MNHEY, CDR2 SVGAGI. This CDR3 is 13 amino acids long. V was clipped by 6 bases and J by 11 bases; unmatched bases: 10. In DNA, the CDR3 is TGTGCCAGCAGCCACAGGGGGCCCCTGGGGGCTTTCTTT. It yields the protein CASSHRGPLGAFF.

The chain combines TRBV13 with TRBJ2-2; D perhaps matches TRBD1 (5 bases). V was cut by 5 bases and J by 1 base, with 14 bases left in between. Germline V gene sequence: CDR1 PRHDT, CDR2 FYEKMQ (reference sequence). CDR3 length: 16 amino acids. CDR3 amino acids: CASSTSTEMNTGELFF. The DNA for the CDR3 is TGTGCCAGCAGCACCTCGACAGAGATGAACACCGGGGAGCTGTTTTTT.

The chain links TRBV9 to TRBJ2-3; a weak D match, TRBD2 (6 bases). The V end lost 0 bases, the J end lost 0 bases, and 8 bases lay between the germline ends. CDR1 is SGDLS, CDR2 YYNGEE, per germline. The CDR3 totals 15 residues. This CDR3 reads CASSVESGSTDTQYF. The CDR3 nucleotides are TGTGCCAGCAGCGTAGAGAGCGGGAGCACAGATACGCAGTATTTT.

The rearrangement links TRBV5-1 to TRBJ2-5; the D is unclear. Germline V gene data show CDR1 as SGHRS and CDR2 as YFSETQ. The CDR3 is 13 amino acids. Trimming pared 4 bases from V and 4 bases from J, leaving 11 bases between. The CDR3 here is CASSPGPLETQYF. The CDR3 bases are TGCGCCAGCAGCCCAGGACCTCTAGAGACCCAGTACTTC.

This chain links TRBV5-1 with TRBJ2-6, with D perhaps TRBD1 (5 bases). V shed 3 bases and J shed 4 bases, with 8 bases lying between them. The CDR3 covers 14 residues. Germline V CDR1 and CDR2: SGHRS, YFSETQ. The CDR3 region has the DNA TGCGCCAGCAGCTCGACAGCGGGGGCCAACGTCCTGACTTTC. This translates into CASSSTAGANVLTF. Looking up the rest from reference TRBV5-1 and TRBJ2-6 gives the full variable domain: KAGVTQTPRYLIKTRGQQVTLSCSPISGHRSVSWYQQTPGQGLQFLFEYFSETQRNKGNFPGRFSGRQFSNSRSEMNVSTLELGDSALYLCASSSTAGANVLTFGAGSRLTVL.

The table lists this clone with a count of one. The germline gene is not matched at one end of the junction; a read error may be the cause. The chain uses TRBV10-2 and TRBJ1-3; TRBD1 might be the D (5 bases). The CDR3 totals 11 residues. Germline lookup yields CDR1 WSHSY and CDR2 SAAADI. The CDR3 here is CASSGGAVNLF. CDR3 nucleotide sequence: TGCGCCAGCAGTGGAGGGGCGGTCAACCTTTTT.

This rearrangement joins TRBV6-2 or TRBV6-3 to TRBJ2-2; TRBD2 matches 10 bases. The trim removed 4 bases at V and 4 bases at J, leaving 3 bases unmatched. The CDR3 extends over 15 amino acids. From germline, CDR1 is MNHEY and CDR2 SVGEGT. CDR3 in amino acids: CASSLSGGVTGELFF. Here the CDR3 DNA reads TGTGCCAGCAGTTTGAGCGGGGGGGTCACCGGGGAGCTGTTTTTT.

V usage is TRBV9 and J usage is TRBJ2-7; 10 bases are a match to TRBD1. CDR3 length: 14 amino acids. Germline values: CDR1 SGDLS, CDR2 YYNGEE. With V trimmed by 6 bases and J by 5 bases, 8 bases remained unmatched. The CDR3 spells CASTARDRGHEQYF. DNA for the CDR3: TGTGCCAGCACCGCCCGGGACAGGGGCCACGAGCAGTACTTC.

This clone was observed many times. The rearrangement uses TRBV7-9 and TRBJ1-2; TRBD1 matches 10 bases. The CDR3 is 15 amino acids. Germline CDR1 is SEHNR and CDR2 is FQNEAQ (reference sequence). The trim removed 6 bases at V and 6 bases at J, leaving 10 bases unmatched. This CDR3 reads CASSSRDRGIHGYTF. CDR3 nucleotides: TGTGCCAGCAGTAGCCGGGACAGGGGCATCCATGGCTACACCTTC.

This chain's CDR3 is CSVEGGDPLIEQFF. The CDR3 region has the DNA TGCAGCGTTGAAGGGGGGGATCCCCTAATCGAGCAGTTCTTC. The gene calls are TRBV29-1 and TRBJ2-1; TRBD2 is a possible D gene (6 bases). V lost 1 base, J lost 10 bases, and 17 bases lay in between. This CDR3 is built from 14 residues. Germline assignment: CDR1 SQVTM and CDR2 ANQGSEA.

For the CDR3, the DNA is TGTGCCAGCAGTTTCCCCGGACAGGGGAGAGTAACCTATAATTCACCCCTCCACTTT. This encodes CASSFPGQGRVTYNSPLHF. This chain uses TRBV28 with TRBJ1-6; 9 bases fit TRBD1. This CDR3 is built from 19 residues. The trim removed 3 bases at V and 2 bases at J, leaving 11 bases unmatched. Germline lookup yields CDR1 MDHEN and CDR2 SYDVKM.

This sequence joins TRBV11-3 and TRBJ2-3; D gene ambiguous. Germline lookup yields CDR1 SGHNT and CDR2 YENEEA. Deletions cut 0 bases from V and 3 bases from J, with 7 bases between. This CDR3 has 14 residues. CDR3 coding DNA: TGTGCCAGCAGCTTAGAGCACGGGACAGATACGCAGTATTTT. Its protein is CASSLEHGTDTQYF. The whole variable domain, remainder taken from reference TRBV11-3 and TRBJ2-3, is EAGVVQSPRYKIIEKKQPVAFWCNPISGHNTLYWYLQNLGQGPELLIRYENEEAVDDSQLPKDRFSAERLKGVDSTLKIQPAELGDSAVYLCASSLEHGTDTQYFGPGTRLTVL.

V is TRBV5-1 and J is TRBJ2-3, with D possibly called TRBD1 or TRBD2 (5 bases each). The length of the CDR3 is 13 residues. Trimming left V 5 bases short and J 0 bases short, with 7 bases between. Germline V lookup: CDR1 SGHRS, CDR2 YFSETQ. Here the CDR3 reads CASRWGSTDTQYF. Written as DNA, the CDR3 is TGCGCCAGCAGGTGGGGGAGCACAGATACGCAGTATTTT.

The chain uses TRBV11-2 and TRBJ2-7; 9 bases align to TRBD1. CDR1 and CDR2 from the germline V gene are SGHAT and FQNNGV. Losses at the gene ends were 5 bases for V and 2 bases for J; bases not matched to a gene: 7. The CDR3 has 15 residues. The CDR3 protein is CASSGTGRRPYEQYF. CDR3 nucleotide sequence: TGTGCCAGCAGCGGGACAGGGAGAAGGCCCTACGAGCAGTACTTC.

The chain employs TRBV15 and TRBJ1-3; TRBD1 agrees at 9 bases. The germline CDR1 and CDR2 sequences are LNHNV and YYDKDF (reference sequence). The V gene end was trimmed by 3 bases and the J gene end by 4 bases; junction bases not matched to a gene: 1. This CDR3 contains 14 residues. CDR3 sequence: CATSRDRGGNTIYF. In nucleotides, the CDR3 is TGTGCCACCAGCAGGGACAGGGGCGGAAACACCATATATTTT.

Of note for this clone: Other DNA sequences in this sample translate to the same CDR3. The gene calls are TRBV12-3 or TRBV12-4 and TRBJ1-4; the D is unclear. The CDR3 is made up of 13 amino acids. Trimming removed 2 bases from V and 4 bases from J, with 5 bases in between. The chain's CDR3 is CASSLLNNEKLFF. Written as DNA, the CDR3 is TGTGCCAGCAGTTTACTGAATAATGAAAAACTGTTTTTT.

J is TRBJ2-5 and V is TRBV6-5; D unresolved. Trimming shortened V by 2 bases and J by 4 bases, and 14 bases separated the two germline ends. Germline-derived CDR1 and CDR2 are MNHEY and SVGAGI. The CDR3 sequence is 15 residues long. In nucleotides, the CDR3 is TGTGCCAGCAGTTACCTAGGTGGTGTGGGAGAGACCCAGTACTTC. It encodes CASSYLGGVGETQYF.

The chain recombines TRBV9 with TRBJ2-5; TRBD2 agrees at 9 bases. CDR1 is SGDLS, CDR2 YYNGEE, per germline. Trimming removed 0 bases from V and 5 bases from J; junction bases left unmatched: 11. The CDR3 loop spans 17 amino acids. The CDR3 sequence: CASSVGVGTSLAETQYF. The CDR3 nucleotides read TGTGCCAGCAGCGTAGGAGTTGGGACTAGCCTTGCGGAGACCCAGTACTTC.